This TCR beta chain was recovered during a study of T cell repertoires in cytomegalovirus infection. As for the study in general: Carrying CMV and the relevant HLA type showed in public TCR beta signatures. Study findings and constraints: CMV-specific TCR beta clonotypes restricted by HLA-C dominated the ex vivo response. Individuals carrying CMV plus the relevant HLA were identified by cumulative frequency of public TCR beta families.

This clonotype was counted ten times or more. Antigen unknown. The V end was cut by 2 bases, the J end by 4 bases, with 11 bases between. The CDR3 is 14 residues long. The germline V gene has CDR1 SGHVS and CDR2 FQNEAQ. MiXCR, run by TCRdb on the reads, gives a single entry per CDR3 protein. The sample yields 55,000 to 70,000 distinct CDR3 sequences, 22% seen once. The clonotype comes from a human donor in good health (CMV status not recorded). Some clones in this sample may be carry-over from other donors' samples. Sequencing input: PBMCs, sequenced either directly or after in vitro stimulation (not recorded which). The rearrangement uses TRBV7-8 and TRBJ1-1; D perhaps matches TRBD1 (6 bases). This CDR3 is CASSLRGLGTEAFF. The CDR3 coding sequence is TGTGCCAGCAGCTTACGGGGGCTGGGCACTGAAGCTTTCTTT.